The T cell receptor beta chain described here comes from a study of cytomegalovirus exposure and HLA in healthy donors. Study findings and constraints: Some TCR beta chains (roughly 150 of them) were listed as cytomegalovirus-associated. Within an earlier analysis, most TCR beta V segments proved productive either about 87% or about 30% of the time. From TCR beta sequences, most subjects' HLA-A and HLA-B alleles were reportedly predicted accurately. Evidence from a later analysis indicated that most CMV-associated TCR beta chains looked HLA-restricted.

Worth noting for this clone: Its target is unknown.

J was trimmed by 8 bases and V by 5 bases; bases with no gene match: 8. From germline, CDR1 is MNHEY and CDR2 SMNVEV (reference sequence). The CDR3 sequence is 14 residues long. PCR primers comprised 60 Vbeta and 13 Jbeta primers. The table came from immunoSEQ multiplex PCR; TCRdb's copy has only in-frame clones and leaves some out. Here the sample spans 130,000 or so clones, 65% to 85% being singletons. Sequencing was performed on PBMCs. V gene TRBV27 combines with J gene TRBJ1-4, with 7 bases matching TRBD1. The source is a woman aged 18-29 years in good health and CMV-seronegative. The CDR3 DNA is TGTGCCAGCAGTAGGGACAGCTGGGGGGAAAAACTGTTTTTT. Translation: CASSRDSWGEKLFF.